These T cell receptor beta chains were read from a single sample in a study of blood T cell repertoires in COVID-19. The protocol was immunoSEQ multiplex PCR, while the TCRdb copy is restricted to in-frame clones and leaves out a portion. The sample shows under 300,000 clones, roughly 81% of them seen only once. The sequencing input was PBMCs or T cells enriched from blood (not recorded which). The receptors derive from a woman between 50 and 59 years old who had been exposed to COVID-19. Both conserved end residues are part of each CDR3. A D gene is named only where the DNA matches it firmly. Clone sizes are given selectively: once, few, many, or a class where the clone is expanded.

CDR3 DNA | CDR3 protein | CDR3 length | J gene | V gene | D gene | clone size
TGTGCCTGGAGTGATACACCGAACTATGGCTACACCTTC | CAWSDTPNYGYTF | 13 | TRBJ1-2 | TRBV30 | - | -
TGTGCCAGCAGCTTTGGGCCGCAGCAGGGATACGAAAAACTGTTTTTT | CASSFGPQQGYEKLFF | 16 | TRBJ1-4 | TRBV5-4 | - | -
TGTGCCAGCAGCTTACCGACGGGGACAGGGATGAATGAAAAACTGTTTTTT | CASSLPTGTGMNEKLFF | 17 | TRBJ1-4 | TRBV7-9 | TRBD1 | -
TGTGCCAGCAGCTTCCGGGGGGCAGCTGAAGCTTTCTTT | CASSFRGAAEAFF | 13 | TRBJ1-1 | TRBV7-9 | - | -
TGTGCCAGCAGTTCAAAACGGCTAGCGGGGGGGCACGGTGGGCAGTTCTTC | CASSSKRLAGGHGGQFF | 17 | TRBJ2-1 | TRBV7-4 | TRBD2 | -
TGTGCCAGCAGCTTAGATTGGGGCAGGCCTACTTTACGAGACACTGAAGCTTTCTTT | CASSLDWGRPTLRDTEAFF | 19 | TRBJ1-1 | TRBV11-2 | - | -
TGTGCCAGCAGTGCCCTGGGTTCCCCAGCGAACGAGCAGTACTTC | CASSALGSPANEQYF | 15 | TRBJ2-7 | TRBV14 | - | -
TGTGCCAGCAGCTACCTACTAGCGGGGGGATTAGATACGCAGTATTTT | CASSYLLAGGLDTQYF | 16 | TRBJ2-3 | TRBV7-9 | TRBD2 | -
TGTGCCAGCAGCCACAGTGGAAACATTCAGTACTTC | CASSHSGNIQYF | 12 | TRBJ2-4 | TRBV5-6 | - | -
TGTGCCAGCAGCCCGGCACTAGCGGGGTTTTACTTC | CASSPALAGFYF | 12 | TRBJ2-7 | TRBV7-8 | TRBD2 | -
TGTGCCAGCAGCTCCTACGGTGGCACACTAGAGCAGTTCTTC | CASSSYGGTLEQFF | 14 | TRBJ2-1 | TRBV7-3 | - | -
TGTGCCAGCAGCGTAGTATCGGAGGGCACTGAAGCTTTCTTT | CASSVVSEGTEAFF | 14 | TRBJ1-1 | TRBV9 | - | once
TGTGCCTGGAGTGTAGAGGGACAAAGAATTTATGGCTACACCTTC | CAWSVEGQRIYGYTF | 15 | TRBJ1-2 | TRBV30 | - | -
TGCGCCAGCAGCCCCGGACAGGGCAACTATGGCTACACCTTC | CASSPGQGNYGYTF | 14 | TRBJ1-2 | TRBV5-1 | TRBD1 | -